This is a list of T cell receptor beta chains from one sample in a study of vaccination and CD4 T cells after COVID-19. No cognate antigen is known for these TCRs. In TCRdb, the PCR reads were re-called with MiXCR into one record per CDR3 protein. The sample yields fewer than 15,000 distinct CDR3 sequences, over 25% seen once. The sequencing here drew on CD4+ T cells from blood, cultured in vitro, taken after SARS-CoV-2 vaccination. The receptors derive from a human donor who had recovered from COVID-19. Both conserved end residues are part of each CDR3.

v_call	j_call	cdr3_aa
TRBV19	TRBJ1-1	CASSGQGAYTEAFF
TRBV19	TRBJ2-5	CASSIGELAGVKTQYF
TRBV7-3	TRBJ2-3	CASSLLLPTDTQYF
TRBV2	TRBJ2-1	CASSEYPDLEEQFF
TRBV6-2/TRBV6-3	TRBJ2-5	CASSYGRVVETQYF
TRBV7-2	TRBJ2-2	CASSLVSGRTRGTGELFF
TRBV11-2	TRBJ2-3	CASSSSQGAGADTQYF
TRBV5-5	TRBJ2-5	CASSLGLQGTQYF
TRBV7-2	TRBJ2-7	CASSLASAAYEQYF
TRBV7-6	TRBJ2-1	CASSLSFNEQFF
TRBV9	TRBJ2-1	CASSVGKGGRGPLNEQFF
TRBV28	TRBJ2-7	CATTSGRAWEQYF
TRBV14	TRBJ1-6	CASSSSGTTPLHF
TRBV6-1	TRBJ2-6	CARNPCSGANVLTF
TRBV18	TRBJ1-2	CASSPRERANYGYTF
TRBV6-1	TRBJ2-7	CASSRLVGATYEQYF
TRBV5-6	TRBJ1-1	CASSFTHQNTEAFF
TRBV6-5	TRBJ1-1	CARSFRDRGQAFF
TRBV11-2	TRBJ1-2	CASSLDLRDYGYTF
TRBV7-9	TRBJ2-1	CASSIPSRRESSYNEQFF
TRBV5-4	TRBJ1-3	CASSLGFGNTIYF
TRBV6-1	TRBJ2-7	CASSIPTRGHEQYF
TRBV7-6	TRBJ2-7	CASSPSGRNYEQYF
TRBV11-3	TRBJ2-2	CASSGLGRGELFF
TRBV18	TRBJ2-7	CASSPPGGISYEQYF
TRBV6-1	TRBJ2-3	CASSPLGQNTDTQYF
TRBV27	TRBJ2-3	CASSSTGRLVSTDTQYF
TRBV29-1	TRBJ2-5	CSVEEGQETQYF
TRBV18	TRBJ2-3	CASSVRAVDTQYF
TRBV10-3	TRBJ1-6	CAISESPDSPLHF
TRBV27	TRBJ1-2	CASSNAGGPYGYTF
TRBV2	TRBJ2-1	CASFIWDPSGVEQFF
TRBV19	TRBJ2-2	CASSMAGLRTGELFF
TRBV6-2/TRBV6-3	TRBJ1-5	CASSLGGPSNQPQHF
TRBV5-1	TRBJ1-1	CASSSLRTENTEAFF
TRBV24-1	TRBJ2-1	CATQERERPPYNEQFF
TRBV18	TRBJ2-7	CASSTGTDYEQYF
TRBV7-2	TRBJ2-1	CASSLVRNRDNEQFF
TRBV4-3	TRBJ2-7	CASSQQSAGSGGGSEQYF
TRBV15	TRBJ1-4	CATSRAPRPEEKLFF
TRBV7-2	TRBJ2-7	CASSLGGAGSYEQYF
TRBV19	TRBJ2-2	CASSLLSGSSNTGELFF